This T cell receptor (beta chain) was identified during a study of T cells in tuberculosis. Study summary: This South African cohort compared adolescents with or without latent tuberculosis against adults with active tuberculosis. Blood was taken before or within 7 days of anti-tuberculosis therapy.

Time point of the sample: new active TB diagnosis, blood taken before or within 7 days of starting treatment. About this clone: Its antigen remains unidentified.

The germline V gene encodes CDR1 GTSNPN and CDR2 SVGIG (reference sequence). V lost 4 bases, J lost 3 bases, and 24 bases lay in between. The CDR3 sequence is 17 residues long. Study-wide points: Active tuberculosis alpha repertoires lay closer to GMM-specific TCRs than controls'. Smaller alpha distances in active tuberculosis partly reflected shorter CDR3-alpha lengths.

Libraries were prepared by immunoSEQ multiplex PCR; TCRdb keeps only in-frame clonotypes and omits some of them. The sample comprises 35,000 to 45,000 clones, 94% of which are singletons, and roughly 4.7% rests with the top ten. This TCR was sampled from an adult with tuberculosis. The sequencing here drew on PBMCs, taken at tuberculosis diagnosis. The V gene is TRBV30, the J gene TRBJ1-1; TRBD1 is a possible D gene (6 bases). This CDR3 is CAWTFSWTDDFYTEAFF. CDR3 coding DNA: TGTGCCTGGACATTCTCTTGGACAGACGACTTTTACACTGAAGCTTTCTTT.